Given below is one TCR beta chain in context. This entry comes from a study of blood T cell repertoires in COVID-19. Study context: Acute and convalescent COVID-19 samples came from the United States, Italy and Spain. T cells, B-cell-depleted T cells, or PBMCs supplied cDNA or gDNA.

In the study's own analysis: Counts of nucleated cells, estimated from reference gene primer amplification, were obtained. The table came from immunoSEQ multiplex PCR; TCRdb's copy has only in-frame clones and leaves some out. Clonal size and the V and J genes are those of that table, whereas D and trimming came from the DNA. This sample has about 190,000 clones, with 82% found just once. Between the trimmed V and J ends, which lost 0 bases and 3 bases, there was a span of 15 bases. The CDR3 consists of 16 residues. Germline CDR1 and CDR2: LGHNA and YNFKEQ. The chain links TRBV4-2 to TRBJ2-7; a weak D match, TRBD1 (5 bases). Sequencing used peripheral blood. The origin of this receptor is a woman aged 25-40 years with acute or convalescent COVID-19. The CDR3, as DNA: TGTGCCAGCAGCCAAGAGGGGCAGTGGAACGACTACGAGCAGTACTTC. It codes for CASSQEGQWNDYEQYF.